Listed here is a single T cell receptor (beta chain). Its cognate antigen is unknown. In germline, CDR1 is SGHRS, CDR2 YFSETQ. CDR3 length: 15 residues. Trimming left V 1 base short and J 2 bases short, with 10 bases between. These data come from a study of T cell responses to AZD1222 COVID-19 vaccine. Study-level results: Most donors were white British and more were female, and clonal diversity was possibly underestimated.

Produced via immunoSEQ multiplex PCR; TCRdb's table is partial and in-frame only. Of approximately 130,000 clones listed, 90% are singletons. The starting material was peripheral blood, obtained on day 0 of AZD1222 vaccination. The chain joins TRBV5-1 to TRBJ1-5; D is unclear. This receptor was obtained from an adult in good health. The CDR3 loop reads CASSLLGLGNQPQHF. The CDR3 coding sequence is TGCGCCAGCAGCTTGCTCGGGTTGGGCAATCAGCCCCAGCATTTT.